Below are 4 T cell receptor beta chains sequenced from a single sample in a study of blood T cell repertoires in COVID-19. Generated by immunoSEQ multiplex PCR, the TCRdb table keeps only in-frame clones and is missing some. This sample has some 300,000 clones, with under 90% found just once. The specimen sequenced was PBMCs or T cells enriched from blood (not recorded which). Receptors originate from a young woman who had recovered from COVID-19.

This clone was found once. The chain has TRBV15 and TRBJ2-3; 8 nucleotides match TRBD1. Germline assignment: CDR1 LNHNV and CDR2 YYDKDF (reference sequence). V trimming: 1 base; J trimming: 3 bases; junction bases outside the gene matches: 12. CDR3 size: 18 residues. The chain's CDR3 is CATSRVAPRRQGTDTQYF. CDR3 nucleotides: TGTGCCACCAGCAGAGTCGCCCCGCGGAGACAGGGGACAGATACGCAGTATTTT. Drawing the rest from reference TRBV15 and TRBJ2-3, the complete variable domain is DAMVIQNPRYQVTQFGKPVTLSCSQTLNHNVMYWYQQKSSQAPKLLFHYYDKDFNNEADTPDNFQSRRPNTSFCFLDIRSPGLGDTAMYLCATSRVAPRRQGTDTQYFGPGTRLTVL.

The chain links TRBV6-6 to TRBJ2-7, with TRBD1 matching 10 bases. From germline, CDR1 is MNHNY and CDR2 SVGAGI (reference sequence). There are 16 residues in the CDR3. J gave up 4 bases and V 0 bases, and 6 bases lay outside the gene matches. In DNA form, the CDR3 reads TGTGCCAGCAGTTACTCGATCGGGACAGGGGATTACGAGCAGTACTTC. It translates to CASSYSIGTGDYEQYF.

This clone showed up just a few times. The chain carries TRBV7-2 and TRBJ1-1; unclear D gene. Between the trimmed V and J ends, which lost 5 bases and 1 base, there was a span of 14 bases. The CDR3 loop spans 15 amino acids. The germline CDR1 and CDR2 sequences are SGHTA and FQGNSA. In DNA, the CDR3 is TGTGCCAGCAGCCTAGATTCTAAATCGAACACTGAAGCTTTCTTT. Translation: CASSLDSKSNTEAFF. The full variable domain, its missing parts supplied by reference TRBV7-2 and TRBJ1-1, is GAGVSQSPSNKVTEKGKDVELRCDPISGHTALYWYRQSLGQGLEFLIYFQGNSAPDKSGLPSDRFSAERTGGSVSTLTIQRTQQEDSAVYLCASSLDSKSNTEAFFGQGTRLTVV.

CDR3 sequence (DNA): TGTGCCAGCAGGGAACAGGGGCTCAGCAATCAGCCCCAGCATTTT. Its protein is CASREQGLSNQPQHF. The genes are TRBV28 and TRBJ1-5; 7 bases align to TRBD1. V lost 6 bases, J lost 1 base, and 6 bases stayed unmatched. This CDR3 has 15 amino acids. CDR1 MDHEN and CDR2 SYDVKM come from the germline V gene.